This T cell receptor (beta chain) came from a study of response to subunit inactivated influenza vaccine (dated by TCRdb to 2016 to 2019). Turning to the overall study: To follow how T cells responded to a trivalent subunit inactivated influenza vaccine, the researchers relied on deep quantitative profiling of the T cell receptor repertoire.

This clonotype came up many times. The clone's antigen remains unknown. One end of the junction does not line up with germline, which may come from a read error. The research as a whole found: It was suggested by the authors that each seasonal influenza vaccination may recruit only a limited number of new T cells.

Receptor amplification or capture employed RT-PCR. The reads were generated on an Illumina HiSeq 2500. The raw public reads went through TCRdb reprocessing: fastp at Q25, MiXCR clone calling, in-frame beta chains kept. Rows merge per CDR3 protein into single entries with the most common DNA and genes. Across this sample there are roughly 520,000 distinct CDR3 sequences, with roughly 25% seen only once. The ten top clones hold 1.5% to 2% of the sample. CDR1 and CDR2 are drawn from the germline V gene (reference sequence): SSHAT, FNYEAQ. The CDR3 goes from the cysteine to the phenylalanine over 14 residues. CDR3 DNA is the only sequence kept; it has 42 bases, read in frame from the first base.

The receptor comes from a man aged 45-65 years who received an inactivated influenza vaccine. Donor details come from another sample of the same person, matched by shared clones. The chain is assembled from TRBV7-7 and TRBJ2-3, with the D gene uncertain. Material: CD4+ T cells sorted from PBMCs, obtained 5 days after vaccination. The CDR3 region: CASSLARTANTQYF. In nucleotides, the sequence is TGTGCTAGCAGCTTAGCCCGGACGGCGAATACGCAGTATTTT.